This TCR beta chain came from a study of cytomegalovirus exposure and HLA in healthy donors. Broader study findings: A later analysis showed TCR association rates differing by HLA locus, peaking at DRB1 and lowest at HLA-C.

This CDR3 comprises 13 residues. V was pared by 5 bases and J by 6 bases, with 11 bases between. Germline-derived CDR1 and CDR2 are SGHTA and FQGNSA. PCR primers comprised 60 Vbeta and 13 Jbeta primers. Sequenced by immunoSEQ multiplex PCR; TCRdb stores in-frame clones only, minus some. This table holds more than 110,000 clones, about four fifths found once. This clone was counted a single time. The antigen remains undetermined. The clonotype comes from a male donor in good health and CMV-seronegative. The rearrangement joins TRBV7-2 to TRBJ1-5; the D gene is possibly TRBD1 (6 bases). Source material: PBMCs. CDR3 amino acids: CASSQEGVQPQHF. The CDR3 bases are TGTGCCAGCAGCCAAGAGGGGGTTCAGCCCCAGCATTTT.